What follows is one TCR beta chain and its context. This specimen belongs to a study of blood T cell repertoires in COVID-19. Clones were read by immunoSEQ multiplex PCR, and TCRdb kept only the in-frame ones, dropping some. The data contain 150,000 to 200,000 clones, more than 75% of them singletons. Germline V gene data show CDR1 as SGHTA and CDR2 as FQGNSA. This CDR3 is built from 18 residues. Trimming cost V 2 bases and J 1 base; bases outside gene matches: 12. The chain combines TRBV7-2 with TRBJ2-3, with 7 bases matching TRBD1. The source of this sequence is a man in his forties with active or convalescent COVID-19. Sequenced sample: peripheral blood. The CDR3 DNA sequence: TGTGCCAGCAGCTTACACCCATACAGGGGAGAGGGCACAGATACGCAGTATTTT. It is translated as CASSLHPYRGEGTDTQYF.